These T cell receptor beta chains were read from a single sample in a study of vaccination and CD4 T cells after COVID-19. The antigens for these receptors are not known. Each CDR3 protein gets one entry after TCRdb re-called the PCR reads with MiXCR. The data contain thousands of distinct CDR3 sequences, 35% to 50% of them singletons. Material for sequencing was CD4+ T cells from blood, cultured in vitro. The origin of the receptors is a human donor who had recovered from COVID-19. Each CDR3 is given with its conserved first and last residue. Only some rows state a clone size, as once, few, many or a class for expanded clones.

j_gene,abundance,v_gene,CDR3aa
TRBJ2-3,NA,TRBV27,CASRVAGGATDTQYF
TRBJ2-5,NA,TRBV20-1,CSARTSGGAFGEETQYF
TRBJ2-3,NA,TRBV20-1,CSARGLTSGTQYF
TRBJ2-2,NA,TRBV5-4,CAGASGGDNTGELFF
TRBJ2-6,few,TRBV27,CASTPRFGDSGANVLTF
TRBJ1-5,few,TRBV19,CASSGGGQYSNQPQHF
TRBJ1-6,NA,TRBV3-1,CASSQAGVSPLHF
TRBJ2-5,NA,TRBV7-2,CASSLKATQYF
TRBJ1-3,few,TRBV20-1,CSAISQGSGNTIYF
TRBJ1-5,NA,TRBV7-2,CASRQDGGDSNQPQHF
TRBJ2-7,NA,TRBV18,CASSPIAQGQTYEQYF
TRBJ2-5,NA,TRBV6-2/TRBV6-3,CASSPPLAGAQETQYF
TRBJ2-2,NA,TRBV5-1,CASSSSTGGGELFF
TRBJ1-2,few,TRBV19,CASSRRPGQGFGYTF
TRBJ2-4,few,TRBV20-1,CSARVKFRGNIQYF
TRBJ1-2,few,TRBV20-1,CSARRDGIYGYTF
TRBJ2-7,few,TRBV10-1,CASSATGGGPSSYEQYF
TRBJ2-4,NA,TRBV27,CASSPQTAKNIQYF
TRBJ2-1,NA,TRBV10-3,CAISEPPFSSGGPDEQFF
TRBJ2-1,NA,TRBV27,CASRPSTGSGNEQFF
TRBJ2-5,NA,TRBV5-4,CASSLPLAGVRETQYF
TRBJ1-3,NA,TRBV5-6,CASSVTRGSTIYF
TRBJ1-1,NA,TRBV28,CASRGPTEAFF
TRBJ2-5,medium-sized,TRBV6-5,CASSYSSRGETQYF
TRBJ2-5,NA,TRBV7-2,CASKPKGLAGGLWEAQYF
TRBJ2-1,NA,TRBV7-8,CASSLVAREQFF
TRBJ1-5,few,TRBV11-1,CASSLLSVRSNQPQHF
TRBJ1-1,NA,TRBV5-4,CASSLSLNTEAFF
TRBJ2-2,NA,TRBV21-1,CASSKGTRDTGELFF
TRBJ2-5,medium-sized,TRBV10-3,CAIAGGGQETQYF
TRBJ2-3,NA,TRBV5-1,CASSAVLLTDTQYF
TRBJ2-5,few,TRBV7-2,CASSPEAGAEGTQYF
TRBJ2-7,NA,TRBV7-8,CASSLASSGVGQYF
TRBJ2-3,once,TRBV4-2,CASSQGRNTDTQYF
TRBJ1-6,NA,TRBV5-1,CASSPGQPNSPLHF
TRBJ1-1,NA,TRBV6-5,CASSYSSGGMTEAFF
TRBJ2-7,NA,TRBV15,CATSRDGGGEQYF
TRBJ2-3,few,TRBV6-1,CASRRGTNPTDTQYF
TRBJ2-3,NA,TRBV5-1,CASSLIGQGITDTQYF
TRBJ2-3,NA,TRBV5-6,CASSLVFRLAADTDTQYF
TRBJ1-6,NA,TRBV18,CASSPEAQGSPLHF
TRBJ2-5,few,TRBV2,CASISVAKETQYF
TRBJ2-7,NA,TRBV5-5,CASSPRPGTGDHEQYF
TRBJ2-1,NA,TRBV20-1,CSARVLFGGASYNEQFF